These 20 T cell receptor beta chains originate from one sample sequenced in a study of CD8 T cells in ankylosing spondylitis. TCRdb re-derived calls from the 5' RACE reads in MiXCR, one entry per CDR3 protein. The sample yields 200,000 to 300,000 distinct CDR3 sequences, over 9.5% seen once. Source material: blood, either unsorted or a sorted T cell fraction (not recorded which). The receptor source for this set is a male donor with ankylosing spondylitis or in good health (not recorded which).

This clonotype was counted ten times or more. DNA of the CDR3: TGCAGCGTTGAAAGGTCAGGGAGCTCCTACAATGAGCAGTTCTTC. Protein: CSVERSGSSYNEQFF. J is TRBJ2-1 and V is TRBV29-1, with D perhaps given as TRBD1 or TRBD2 (5 bases each). Germline CDR1 and CDR2: SQVTM and ANQGSEA. CDR3 length: 15 residues. Trimming cost V 2 bases and J 0 bases, with 11 bases left between them.

This clonotype was seen a handful of times. J is TRBJ2-3 and V is TRBV7-2, with D perhaps TRBD1 (6 bases). Germline V gene sequence: CDR1 SGHTA, CDR2 FQGNSA. The CDR3 runs 14 residues. V lost 8 bases and J lost 6, with 18 bases in between. The CDR3 is CASGWGFQGDTQYF. In DNA form, the CDR3 reads TGTGCCAGCGGTTGGGGGTTTCAGGGGGATACGCAGTATTTT.

The gene calls are TRBV5-1 and TRBJ2-3; D uncertain. Germline CDR1 is SGHRS and CDR2 is YFSETQ. The CDR3 consists of 14 residues. The V and J ends lost 4 bases and 4 bases respectively, with 13 bases between them. The CDR3 protein is CASSPGPPADTQYF. The CDR3 coding sequence is TGCGCCAGCAGCCCCGGGCCTCCGGCAGATACGCAGTATTTT.

This clonotype occurred many times. This sequence joins TRBV20-1 and TRBJ2-1, with D tentatively TRBD2 (7 bases). Trimming pared 0 bases from V and 8 bases from J, leaving 20 bases between. The CDR3 spans 16 residues. Per the germline V gene, CDR1 is DFQATT and CDR2 is SNEGSKA (reference sequence). The CDR3 region has the DNA TGCAGTGCTAGAGACCTTCGGCGGGGGCGCGGGGATGAGCAGTTCTTC. It codes for CSARDLRRGRGDEQFF.

This clonotype was observed at least ten times. V and J are TRBV9 and TRBJ2-5; no firm D call. The V gene lost 0 bases and the J gene lost 1 base, with 1 base spanning the gap. The CDR3 sequence is 12 residues long. CDR1 and CDR2 (germline): SGDLS, YYNGEE. The CDR3 loop reads CASSVVQETQYF. CDR3 bases: TGTGCCAGCAGCGTAGTCCAAGAGACCCAGTACTTC.

This clonotype came up many times. This chain links TRBV7-2 with TRBJ1-2; a weak D match, TRBD1 (6 bases). Germline CDR1 and CDR2: SGHTA and FQGNSA. The ends were cut back, 5 bases at V and 3 bases at J, with 13 bases in the middle. The CDR3 is 14 residues long. CDR3 in amino acids: CASSPWSGDYGYTF. The CDR3 DNA reads as TGTGCCAGCAGCCCGTGGTCAGGGGACTATGGCTACACCTTC.

The chain recombines TRBV30 with TRBJ2-5, with D perhaps matching TRBD1 (6 bases). V lost 4 bases and J lost 4, with 13 bases in between. Germline assignment: CDR1 GTSNPN and CDR2 SVGIG (reference sequence). The length of the CDR3 is 13 residues. The CDR3 loop is CAWNRQVGETQYF. In DNA, the CDR3 is TGTGCCTGGAACAGACAGGTGGGAGAGACCCAGTACTTC.

This clonotype showed up many times. The chain joins TRBV18 to TRBJ2-1; D remains unclear. From germline, CDR1 is KGHSH and CDR2 LQKENI. This CDR3 region has 12 residues. Deletions cut 3 bases from V and 7 bases from J, with 7 bases between. The CDR3 DNA follows: TGTGCCAGCTCACCGACCCGGAATGAGCAGTTCTTC. This codes for CASSPTRNEQFF. The full variable domain, rest sourced from reference TRBV18 and TRBJ2-1, is NAGVMQNPRHLVRRRGQEARLRCSPMKGHSHVYWYRQLPEEGLKFMVYLQKENIIDESGMPKERFSAEFPKEGPSILRIQQVVRGDSAAYFCASSPTRNEQFFGPGTRLTVL.

This clonotype was seen repeatedly, ten times or more. The chain joins TRBV3-1 to TRBJ2-1; 9 bases fit TRBD2. The CDR3 contains 15 residues. Germline values: CDR1 LGHDT, CDR2 YNNKEL (reference sequence). V was pared by 6 bases and J by 0 bases, with 3 bases of the junction left unmatched. CDR3 amino acids: CASRDSGSSYNEQFF. DNA for the CDR3: TGTGCCAGCAGGGATAGCGGGAGCTCCTACAATGAGCAGTTCTTC.

Many counts were recorded for this clonotype. This CDR3 is CASSLAGEATGELFF. The CDR3 nucleotides read TGCGCCAGCAGCCTAGCGGGAGAGGCGACCGGGGAGCTGTTTTTT. The chain links TRBV4-1 to TRBJ2-2, with TRBD2 matching 9 bases. Trimming at V came to 4 bases and at J to 5 bases, leaving 5 bases not matched to a gene. CDR1 MGHRA and CDR2 YSYEKL come from the germline V gene. This CDR3 is built from 15 residues.

This clonotype was recorded many times. The chain combines TRBV2 with TRBJ2-5; D is undetermined. The ends were cut back, 0 bases at V and 2 bases at J, with 10 bases in the middle. The CDR3 runs 15 residues. The V gene's germline CDR1 is SNHLY and CDR2 FYNNEI. CDR3 DNA: TGTGCCAGCAGTGAAGCCCGAAGTTATCAAGAGACCCAGTACTTC. Translated, it gives CASSEARSYQETQYF.

Ten or more counts support this clonotype. The chain recombines TRBV12-3 or TRBV12-4 with TRBJ1-1; D may be TRBD1 (5 bases). The CDR3 runs 15 residues. V dropped 3 bases and J dropped 1 base, with 12 bases sitting between them. The CDR3 DNA is TGTGCCAGCAGTTTTACCGGGGCCCGGAACACTGAAGCTTTCTTT. Translated: CASSFTGARNTEAFF.

This chain joins TRBV20-1 and TRBJ1-5; a weak D match, TRBD1 (5 bases). Between the trimmed V and J ends, which lost 3 bases and 5 bases, there was a span of 14 bases. From germline, CDR1 is DFQATT and CDR2 SNEGSKA (reference sequence). CDR3 length: 14 amino acids. The CDR3 protein is CSASPQGRDQPQHF. In DNA form, the CDR3 reads TGCAGTGCTAGTCCCCAGGGAAGGGATCAGCCCCAGCATTTT.

This clonotype occurred many times. This chain uses TRBV19 with TRBJ2-7, with 7 bases aligning to TRBD1. With 4 bases clipped from V and 3 bases from J, the junction kept 3 bases outside the gene matches. The germline V gene has CDR1 LNHDA and CDR2 SQIVND (reference sequence). The CDR3 length is 13 residues. The CDR3: CASSNQGDYEQYF. The CDR3 nucleotides are TGTGCCAGTAGTAATCAGGGGGACTACGAGCAGTACTTC.

The chain joins TRBV11-3 to TRBJ2-5; TRBD1 matches 8 bases. Germline loops: CDR1 SGHNT, CDR2 YENEEA. The V gene end was trimmed by 4 bases and the J gene end by 5 bases; junction bases not matched to a gene: 12. The CDR3 covers 16 residues. CDR3 sequence reads: CASSYQGAGPGETQYF. As DNA, the CDR3 is TGTGCCAGCAGCTATCAGGGGGCAGGGCCCGGGGAGACCCAGTACTTC.

At least ten counts were recorded for this clonotype. The V call is TRBV4-1, the J call TRBJ1-1; 7 bases agree with TRBD1. With 4 bases clipped from V and 1 base from J, the junction kept 6 bases outside the gene matches. Germline-derived CDR1 and CDR2 are MGHRA and YSYEKL. The CDR3 is 15 residues long. CDR3: CASSPRQGKNTEAFF. The CDR3, as DNA: TGCGCCAGCAGCCCGAGACAGGGTAAGAACACTGAAGCTTTCTTT.

This clonotype was seen repeatedly, ten times or more. The chain links TRBV7-9 to TRBJ2-7; no clear D. Trimming stripped 8 bases from V and 6 bases from J, with 14 bases between. The germline gives CDR1 SEHNR, CDR2 FQNEAQ (reference sequence). The CDR3 is 12 residues long. The CDR3: CASVGSRSEQYF. The CDR3 DNA follows: TGTGCCAGCGTGGGATCCAGGAGCGAGCAGTACTTC.

The CDR3 DNA is TGTGCCAGCAGTTTGGGGCAGGGGGGAACCAATCAGCCCCAGCATTTT. It translates to CASSLGQGGTNQPQHF. The rearrangement joins TRBV12-3 or TRBV12-4 to TRBJ1-5; 7 bases align to TRBD1. This CDR3 spans 16 amino acids. V lost 3 bases to trimming and J lost 3 bases; unmatched junction nucleotides: 8.

This clonotype came up many times. This chain links TRBV12-3 or TRBV12-4 with TRBJ2-2; 8 bases match TRBD2. The V segment lost 5 bases and the J segment 2 bases; nucleotides outside the gene matches: 7. There are 16 residues in the CDR3. CDR3 residues: CASSLLAAANTGELFF. The CDR3, as DNA: TGTGCCAGCAGTCTACTAGCGGCTGCTAACACCGGGGAGCTGTTTTTT.

This clonotype was detected many times. This rearrangement joins TRBV10-2 to TRBJ2-5; 9 nucleotides align to TRBD2. Germline V gene sequence: CDR1 WSHSY, CDR2 SAAADI. The V segment lost 0 bases and the J segment 4 bases; nucleotides outside the gene matches: 3. CDR3 length: 15 residues. Here the CDR3 reads CASSESGAGGETQYF. The CDR3, as DNA: TGCGCCAGCAGTGAGTCGGGAGCGGGAGGAGAGACCCAGTACTTC.